A selection of T cell receptor beta chains follows, all from one sample in a study of blood T cells in healthy people across ages. TCRdb used MiXCR to reprocess the 5' RACE reads, holding one entry per CDR3 protein. The table shows hundreds of thousands of distinct CDR3 sequences, with 58% occurring only once. The sample comprised blood. Every receptor here comes from a man under 40 in good health. Each CDR3 is given without its conserved first and last residue.

V gene: TRBV11-2; CDR3 protein: ASSPLHETQY
V gene: TRBV14; CDR3 protein: ASSQEDRGLNEQF
V gene: TRBV29-1; CDR3 protein: SVGDRNAEAF
V gene: TRBV20-1; CDR3 protein: SASDRQQTQY
V gene: TRBV20-1; CDR3 protein: STSSLVDGRMYEQY
V gene: TRBV29-1; CDR3 protein: SAERTGGSYEQY
V gene: TRBV11-2; CDR3 protein: ASRGSGVNTEAF
V gene: TRBV7-2; CDR3 protein: ASSPSGQRGEQF
V gene: TRBV20-1; CDR3 protein: SASDRGQETQY
V gene: TRBV29-1; CDR3 protein: SVVSQGADGYT
V gene: TRBV29-1; CDR3 protein: SVVPGLAGVGGETQY
V gene: TRBV24-1; CDR3 protein: ATSQGTEAF
V gene: TRBV12-3/TRBV12-4; CDR3 protein: ASSTTEETQY
V gene: TRBV29-1; CDR3 protein: SAGEVSYNEQY
V gene: TRBV14; CDR3 protein: ASSRALNYGYT
V gene: TRBV20-1; CDR3 protein: SAIEEGREKLF
V gene: TRBV11-2; CDR3 protein: ASSSGGTGYNEQY
V gene: TRBV7-2; CDR3 protein: ASSLSLARQSYQPQH
V gene: TRBV12-5; CDR3 protein: ASGPPGQPSYEQY
V gene: TRBV29-1; CDR3 protein: SVLGLADSYEQY
V gene: TRBV29-1; CDR3 protein: SVDLAGPSYEQF
V gene: TRBV20-1; CDR3 protein: SARDLRNSTDTQY
V gene: TRBV20-1; CDR3 protein: SVLAGGPTGSEQY
V gene: TRBV29-1; CDR3 protein: SVENLGRGDTEAF
V gene: TRBV12-3/TRBV12-4; CDR3 protein: ASSTNGGEETQY
V gene: TRBV27; CDR3 protein: ASEGGGGYNEQF
V gene: TRBV19; CDR3 protein: ASSIGLAGQQY
V gene: TRBV20-1; CDR3 protein: SASFDLADTQY
V gene: TRBV6-2/TRBV6-3; CDR3 protein: ASSSPGTASYEQY
V gene: TRBV20-1; CDR3 protein: SARGNQKNIQY
V gene: TRBV12-3/TRBV12-4; CDR3 protein: ASTEGDGRSYEQY
V gene: TRBV20-1; CDR3 protein: SARKGTSGSIQY
V gene: TRBV6-5; CDR3 protein: ASSYSISGVGYT
V gene: TRBV2; CDR3 protein: ARGTGGMGPQH
V gene: TRBV7-9; CDR3 protein: ASSQPTSGIAYEQY
V gene: TRBV28; CDR3 protein: ASRTTGRREQY
V gene: TRBV20-1; CDR3 protein: SAGGGAVLGETQY
V gene: TRBV7-2; CDR3 protein: ASSSWTSRTETQY
V gene: TRBV2; CDR3 protein: ASATGNRGEQF
V gene: TRBV13; CDR3 protein: ASSLSGGADEQF
V gene: TRBV18; CDR3 protein: ASSPYSRDSYNEQY
V gene: TRBV20-1; CDR3 protein: SAGGQSTDTRY
V gene: TRBV5-1; CDR3 protein: ASSSLPGVNEQF
V gene: TRBV4-3; CDR3 protein: ASSQESRGAVGYT
V gene: TRBV28; CDR3 protein: ASSRTGMAYEQY
V gene: TRBV27; CDR3 protein: ASVSLLSEQF
V gene: TRBV27; CDR3 protein: ASTETTGSYEQY
V gene: TRBV15; CDR3 protein: ATSRDRGLLQPQH
V gene: TRBV6-1; CDR3 protein: ASGLGQGSYEQY
V gene: TRBV7-2; CDR3 protein: ASSLDRAGSAF
V gene: TRBV30; CDR3 protein: AWSEFGGTGELF
V gene: TRBV12-3/TRBV12-4; CDR3 protein: ASSLAYQAKNIQY
V gene: TRBV15; CDR3 protein: ATSRYVKPGELF
V gene: TRBV18; CDR3 protein: ASSPRGLESYEQY